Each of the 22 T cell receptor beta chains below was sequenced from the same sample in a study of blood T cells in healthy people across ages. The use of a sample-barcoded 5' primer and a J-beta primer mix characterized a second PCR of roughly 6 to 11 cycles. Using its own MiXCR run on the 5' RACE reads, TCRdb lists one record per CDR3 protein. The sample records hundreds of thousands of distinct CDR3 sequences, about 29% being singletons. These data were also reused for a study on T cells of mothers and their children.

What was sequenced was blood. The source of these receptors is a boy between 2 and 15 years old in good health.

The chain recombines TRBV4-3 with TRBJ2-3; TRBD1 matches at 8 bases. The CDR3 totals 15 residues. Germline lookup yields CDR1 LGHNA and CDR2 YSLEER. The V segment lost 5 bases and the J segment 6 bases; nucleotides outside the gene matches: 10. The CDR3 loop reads CASSTGDRGGDTQYF. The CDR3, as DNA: TGCGCCAGCAGCACTGGAGACAGGGGTGGGGATACGCAGTATTTT.

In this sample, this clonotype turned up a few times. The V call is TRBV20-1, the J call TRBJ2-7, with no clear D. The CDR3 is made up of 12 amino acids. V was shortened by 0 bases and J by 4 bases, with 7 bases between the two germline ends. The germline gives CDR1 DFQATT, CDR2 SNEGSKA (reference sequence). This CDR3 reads CSARDSGYEQYF. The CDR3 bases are TGCAGTGCTAGAGATTCTGGTTACGAGCAGTACTTC.

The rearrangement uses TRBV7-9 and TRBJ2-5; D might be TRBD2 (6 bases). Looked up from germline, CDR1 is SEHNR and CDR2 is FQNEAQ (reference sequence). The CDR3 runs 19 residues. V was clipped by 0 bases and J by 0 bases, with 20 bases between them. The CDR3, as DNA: TGTGCCAGCAGCTTAGCGGTGCGGACTACCGATACGTACCAAGAGACCCAGTACTTC. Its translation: CASSLAVRTTDTYQETQYF.

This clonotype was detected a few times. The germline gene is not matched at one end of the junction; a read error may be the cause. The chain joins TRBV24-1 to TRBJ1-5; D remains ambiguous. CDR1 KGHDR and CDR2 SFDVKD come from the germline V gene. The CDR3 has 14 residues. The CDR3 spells CATSDSYSNQPRHF. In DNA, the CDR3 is TGTGCCACCAGTGATTCATATAGCAATCAGCCCCGGCATTTT.

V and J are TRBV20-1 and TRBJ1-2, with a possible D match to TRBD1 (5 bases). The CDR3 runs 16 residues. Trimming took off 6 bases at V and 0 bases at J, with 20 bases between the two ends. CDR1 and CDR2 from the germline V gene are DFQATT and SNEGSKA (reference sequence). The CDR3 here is CSALRATAIANYGYTF. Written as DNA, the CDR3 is TGCAGTGCCCTCCGGGCGACAGCCATAGCTAACTATGGCTACACCTTC.

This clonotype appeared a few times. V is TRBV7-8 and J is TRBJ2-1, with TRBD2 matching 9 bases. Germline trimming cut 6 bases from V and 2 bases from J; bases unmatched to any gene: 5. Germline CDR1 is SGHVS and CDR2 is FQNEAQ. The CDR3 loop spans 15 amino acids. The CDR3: CASSFSGSTYNEQFF. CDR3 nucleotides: TGTGCCAGCAGTTTTAGCGGGAGTACCTACAATGAGCAGTTCTTC.

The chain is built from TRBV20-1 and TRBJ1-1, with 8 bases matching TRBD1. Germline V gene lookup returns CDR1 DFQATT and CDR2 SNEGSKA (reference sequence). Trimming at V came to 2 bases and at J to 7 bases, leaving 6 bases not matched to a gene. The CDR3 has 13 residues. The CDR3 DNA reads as TGCAGTGCTAGACAGGGGGCAAGAGATGAAGCTTTCTTT. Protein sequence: CSARQGARDEAFF.

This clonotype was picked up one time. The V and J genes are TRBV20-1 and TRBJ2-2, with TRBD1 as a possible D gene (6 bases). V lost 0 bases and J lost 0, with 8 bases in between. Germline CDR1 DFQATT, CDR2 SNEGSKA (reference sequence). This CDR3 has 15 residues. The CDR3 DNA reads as TGCAGTGCTAGAGATACAGGGACGAACACCGGGGAGCTGTTTTTT. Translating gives CSARDTGTNTGELFF.

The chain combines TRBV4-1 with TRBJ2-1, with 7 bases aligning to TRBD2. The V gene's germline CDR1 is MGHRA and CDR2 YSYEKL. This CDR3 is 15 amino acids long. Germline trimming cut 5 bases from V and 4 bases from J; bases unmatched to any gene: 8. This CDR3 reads CASSAEASGYNEQFF. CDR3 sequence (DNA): TGCGCCAGCAGCGCAGAGGCTAGCGGTTACAATGAGCAGTTCTTC.

The CDR3 spells CSARDLGGRATDTQYF. CDR3 coding DNA: TGCAGTGCTAGAGATCTCGGGGGGAGAGCAACAGATACGCAGTATTTT. The chain uses TRBV20-1 and TRBJ2-3, with 7 bases identical to TRBD2. Unmatched junction bases numbered 9, after V lost 0 bases and J lost 3 bases. This CDR3 contains 16 residues. In germline, CDR1 is DFQATT, CDR2 SNEGSKA (reference sequence).

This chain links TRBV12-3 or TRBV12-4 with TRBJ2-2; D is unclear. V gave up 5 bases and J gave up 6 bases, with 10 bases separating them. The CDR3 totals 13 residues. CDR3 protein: CASSIRVSGELFF. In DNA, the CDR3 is TGTGCCAGCAGTATTAGGGTGTCCGGGGAGCTGTTTTTT.

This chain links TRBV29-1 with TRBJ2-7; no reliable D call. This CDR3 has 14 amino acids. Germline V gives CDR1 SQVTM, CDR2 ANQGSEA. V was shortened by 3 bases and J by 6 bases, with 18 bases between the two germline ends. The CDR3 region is CSVDRTAGGLEQYF. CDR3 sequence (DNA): TGCAGCGTTGACAGAACAGCCGGCGGCCTCGAGCAGTACTTC.

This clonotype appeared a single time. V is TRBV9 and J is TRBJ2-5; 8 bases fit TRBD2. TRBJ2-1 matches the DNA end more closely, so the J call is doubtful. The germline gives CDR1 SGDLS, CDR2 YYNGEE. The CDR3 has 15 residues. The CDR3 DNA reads TGTGCCAGCAGCGGGAGCGGGAGTTCGATTCGGGAGCAGTTCTTC. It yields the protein CASSGSGSSIREQFF.

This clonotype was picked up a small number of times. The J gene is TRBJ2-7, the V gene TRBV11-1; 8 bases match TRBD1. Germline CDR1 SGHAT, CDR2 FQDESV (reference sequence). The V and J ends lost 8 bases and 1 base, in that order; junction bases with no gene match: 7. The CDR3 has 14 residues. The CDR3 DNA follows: TGTGCCAGCGGTACCGGGACAGGTTCCTACGAGCAGTACTTC. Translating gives CASGTGTGSYEQYF.

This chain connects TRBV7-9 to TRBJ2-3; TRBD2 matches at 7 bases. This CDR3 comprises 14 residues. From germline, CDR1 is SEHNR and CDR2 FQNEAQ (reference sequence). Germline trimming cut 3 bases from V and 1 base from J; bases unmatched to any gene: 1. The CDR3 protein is CASSFTSGTDTQYF. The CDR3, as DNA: TGTGCCAGCAGCTTCACTAGCGGCACAGATACGCAGTATTTT.

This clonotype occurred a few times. The CDR3 nucleotides are TGTGCCAGCAGCTTGGCGGAGCGGGAGAAAGAGACCCAGTACTTC. Encoded protein: CASSLAEREKETQYF. The chain carries TRBV5-5 and TRBJ2-5; 8 bases are a match to TRBD2. Germline V gene sequence: CDR1 SGHKS, CDR2 YYEKEE (reference sequence). This CDR3 spans 15 amino acids. Trimming cost V 0 bases and J 3 bases; bases outside gene matches: 4.

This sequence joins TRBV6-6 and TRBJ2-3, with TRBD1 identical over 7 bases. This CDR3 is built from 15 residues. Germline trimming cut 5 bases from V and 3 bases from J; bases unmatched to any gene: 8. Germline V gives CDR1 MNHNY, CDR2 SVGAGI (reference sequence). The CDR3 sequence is CASSRYRGETDTQYF. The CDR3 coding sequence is TGTGCCAGCAGTAGATACAGGGGAGAGACAGATACGCAGTATTTT.

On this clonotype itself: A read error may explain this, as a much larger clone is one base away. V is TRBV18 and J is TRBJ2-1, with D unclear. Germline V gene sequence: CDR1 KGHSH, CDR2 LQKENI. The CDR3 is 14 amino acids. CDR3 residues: CTSSPSSSYNEQFF. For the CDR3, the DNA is TGTACCAGCTCACCATCCAGCTCCTACAATGAGCAGTTCTTC.

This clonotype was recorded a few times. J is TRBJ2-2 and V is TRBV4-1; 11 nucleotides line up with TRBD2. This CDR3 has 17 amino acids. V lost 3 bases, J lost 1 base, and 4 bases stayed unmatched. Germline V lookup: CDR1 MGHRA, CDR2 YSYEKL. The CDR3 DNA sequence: TGCGCCAGCAGCCACCTTGGACTAGCGGGGAACACCGGGGAGCTGTTTTTT. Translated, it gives CASSHLGLAGNTGELFF.

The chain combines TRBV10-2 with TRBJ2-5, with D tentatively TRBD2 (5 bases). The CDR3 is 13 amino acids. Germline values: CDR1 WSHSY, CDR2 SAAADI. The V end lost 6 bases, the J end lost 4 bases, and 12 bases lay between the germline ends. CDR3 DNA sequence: TGCGCCAGCAGATGGAGCGAGGGAGAGACCCAGTACTTC. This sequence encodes CASRWSEGETQYF.

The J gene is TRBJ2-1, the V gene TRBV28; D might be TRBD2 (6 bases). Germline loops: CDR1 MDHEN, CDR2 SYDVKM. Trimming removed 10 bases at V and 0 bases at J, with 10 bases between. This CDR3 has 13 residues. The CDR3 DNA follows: TGTGCCACCGATAGCGGCTCCTACAATGAGCAGTTCTTC. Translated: CATDSGSYNEQFF.

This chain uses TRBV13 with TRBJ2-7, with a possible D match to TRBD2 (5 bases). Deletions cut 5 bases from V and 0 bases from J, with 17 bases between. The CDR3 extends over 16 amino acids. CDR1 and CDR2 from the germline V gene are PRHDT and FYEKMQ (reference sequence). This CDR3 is CASSRFSGESSYEQYF. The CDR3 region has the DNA TGTGCCAGCAGCCGATTTAGTGGGGAGAGCTCCTACGAGCAGTACTTC. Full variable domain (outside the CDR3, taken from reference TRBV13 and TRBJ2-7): AAGVIQSPRHLIKEKRETATLKCYPIPRHDTVYWYQQGPGQDPQFLISFYEKMQSDKGSIPDRFSAQQFSDYHSELNMSSLELGDSALYFCASSRFSGESSYEQYFGPGTRLTVT.